These 18 T cell receptor beta chains were sequenced from one sample in a study of response to subunit inactivated influenza vaccine (dated by TCRdb to the late 2010s). The method behind the library was RT-PCR. Sequencer: Illumina HiSeq 2500. The raw public data were reprocessed by TCRdb itself: fastp quality trimming at Q25, MiXCR clonotype calling, in-frame beta chains only. Rows with one shared CDR3 protein collapse into an entry with the most common genes and DNA. The sample table lists more than 600,000 distinct CDR3 sequences, about a fifth of them with a count of one. Roughly a tenth of the sample goes to the ten largest clones. Sequencing used PBMCs from blood, obtained around 5 days after vaccination. These receptors all stem from a man aged 45 to 65 who received an inactivated influenza vaccine. Donor details come from another sample of the same person, matched by shared clones.

This clonotype was seen a handful of times. The rearrangement joins TRBV7-8 to TRBJ1-2, with D perhaps matching TRBD1 (6 bases). The CDR3 sequence is 13 residues long. The germline V gene has CDR1 SGHVS and CDR2 FQNEAQ. V was clipped by 4 bases and J by 8 bases, with 14 bases between them. CDR3 DNA sequence: TGTGCCAGCAGCTACCGACAGGCTCGAGGCTACACCTTC. Encoded protein: CASSYRQARGYTF. Supplemented by reference TRBV7-8 and TRBJ1-2, the full variable domain reads GAGVSQSPRYKVAKRGQDVALRCDPISGHVSLFWYQQALGQGPEFLTYFQNEAQLDKSGLPSDRFFAERPEGSVSTLKIQRTQQEDSAVYLCASSYRQARGYTFGSGTRLTVV.

The V and J genes are TRBV6-5 and TRBJ2-3, with 10 nucleotides matching TRBD1. V gave up 0 bases and J gave up 4 bases; unmatched junction bases: 10. Germline V gives CDR1 MNHEY, CDR2 SVGAGI. The CDR3 spans 18 residues. The CDR3 DNA reads as TGTGCCAGCAGTTACTCCCCTCGACAGGGGGCTTGGGCAGATACGCAGTATTTT. It codes for CASSYSPRQGAWADTQYF.

This clonotype has a handful of counts. J is TRBJ2-1 and V is TRBV12-3 or TRBV12-4; tentative D call: TRBD1 (5 bases). The CDR3 covers 16 residues. V lost 7 bases and J 7 bases, leaving 23 bases between the germline ends. This CDR3 is CASTHSWQGLTNEQFF. The CDR3, as DNA: TGTGCCAGCACCCATTCCTGGCAGGGTCTAACAAATGAGCAGTTCTTC.

Many counts were recorded for this clonotype. The chain uses TRBV7-3 and TRBJ2-1; 12 nucleotides agree with TRBD2. J gave up 7 bases and V 5 bases, and 6 bases lay outside the gene matches. From germline, CDR1 is SGHTA and CDR2 FQGTGA. The CDR3 is 15 residues long. The CDR3 region is CASSPTSGSSNEQFF. CDR3 sequence (DNA): TGTGCCAGCAGCCCGACTAGCGGGAGCTCGAATGAGCAGTTCTTC.

This clonotype was seen more than once but under ten times. This chain links TRBV2 with TRBJ1-2; 8 bases are shared with TRBD1. The CDR3 is 13 residues long. CDR1 is SNHLY, CDR2 FYNNEI, per germline. The V segment lost 2 bases and the J segment 7 bases; nucleotides outside the gene matches: 3. CDR3 in amino acids: CASSEQGAAGYTF. Written as DNA, the CDR3 is TGTGCCAGCAGTGAACAGGGGGCAGCTGGCTACACCTTC.

The chain combines TRBV15 with TRBJ2-7; 7 nucleotides line up with TRBD1. The germline gives CDR1 LNHNV, CDR2 YYDKDF (reference sequence). After removal of 2 bases from V and 5 bases from J, the junction contained 9 bases not matched to a gene. This CDR3 contains 15 residues. In nucleotides, the CDR3 is TGTGCCACCAGCAGACGACAGGGATCAAGGAACGAGCAGTACTTC. It translates to CATSRRQGSRNEQYF. The variable domain in full, with the rest retrieved from reference TRBV15 and TRBJ2-7, is DAMVIQNPRYQVTQFGKPVTLSCSQTLNHNVMYWYQQKSSQAPKLLFHYYDKDFNNEADTPDNFQSRRPNTSFCFLDIRSPGLGDTAMYLCATSRRQGSRNEQYFGPGTRLTVT.

This clonotype was seen a handful of times. The rearrangement joins TRBV4-3 to TRBJ1-2; D uncertain. Germline CDR1 LGHNA, CDR2 YSLEER. The V and J ends lost 4 bases and 5 bases respectively, with 11 bases between them. The CDR3 totals 13 residues. The CDR3 DNA follows: TGCGCCAGCAGCCCCGGGAGAGGGTATGGCTACACCTTC. Its protein product is CASSPGRGYGYTF.

This clonotype was recorded once. The chain employs TRBV7-9 and TRBJ2-7, with D possibly being TRBD2 (5 bases). Germline V gives CDR1 SEHNR, CDR2 FQNEAQ (reference sequence). This CDR3 is built from 14 residues. Trimming removed 3 bases from V and 5 bases from J, with 14 bases in between. The CDR3 region is CASSFEGELDEQYF. The CDR3 bases are TGTGCCAGCAGCTTCGAGGGCGAATTGGACGAGCAGTACTTC.

This clonotype was seen a few times. The chain combines TRBV21-1 with TRBJ2-1. TRBV21-1 has pseudogene status. This CDR3 comprises 16 residues. CDR3 coding DNA: TGTGCCAGCAGCAAAGACCTCTATAGCTCCTACAATGAGCAGTTCTTC. This translates into CASSKDLYSSYNEQFF.

The chain recombines TRBV20-1 with TRBJ1-2; TRBD1 agrees at 7 bases. The CDR3 contains 13 residues. Germline CDR1 reads DFQATT; CDR2 reads SNEGSKA (reference sequence). Losses at the gene ends were 2 bases for V and 5 bases for J; bases not matched to a gene: 5. CDR3 nucleotides: TGCAGTGCTAGACGTTTACAGGGGTATGGCTACACCTTC. Its translation: CSARRLQGYGYTF.

This clonotype was seen only a few times. The genes are TRBV20-1 and TRBJ1-5; D is uncertain. CDR1 DFQATT and CDR2 SNEGSKA come from the germline V gene (reference sequence). This CDR3 has 14 amino acids. Deletions cut 0 bases from V and 0 bases from J, with 6 bases between. CDR3 bases: TGCAGTGCTAGAGATAGGTCTAGCAATCAGCCCCAGCATTTT. Its protein is CSARDRSSNQPQHF.

This clonotype was observed a handful of times. V gene TRBV4-2 combines with J gene TRBJ1-2; TRBD1 is a possible D gene (5 bases). The length of the CDR3 is 15 residues. Germline CDR1 reads LGHNA; CDR2 reads YNFKEQ. V gave up 3 bases and J gave up 1 base, with 12 bases separating them. The CDR3 loop reads CASSQDTQNNYGYTF. The CDR3 DNA is TGTGCCAGCAGCCAGGACACCCAAAATAACTATGGCTACACCTTC.

A few counts support this clonotype. The rearrangement uses TRBV20-1 and TRBJ1-5; D not certain. The CDR3 loop spans 15 amino acids. V was cut by 0 bases and J by 1 base, with 10 bases left in between. Germline-derived CDR1 and CDR2 are DFQATT and SNEGSKA (reference sequence). CDR3 DNA: TGCAGTGCTAGAGATCTCTTGGGGAGCAATCAGCCCCAGCATTTT. Translating gives CSARDLLGSNQPQHF.

This clonotype was found a few times. The chain couples TRBV18 to TRBJ2-7, with D tentatively TRBD1 (6 bases). The CDR3 sequence is 12 residues long. Per germline, CDR1 KGHSH and CDR2 LQKENI. V lost 2 bases to trimming and J lost 6 bases, with 8 bases between them. The CDR3 protein is CASSPTGFEQYF. The CDR3 DNA reads TGTGCCAGCTCACCAACAGGGTTCGAGCAGTACTTC.

This clonotype has only a few counts. This sequence joins TRBV10-3 and TRBJ2-7; perhaps TRBD1 as D (7 bases). Germline CDR1 ENHRY, CDR2 SYGVKD. The germline V and J ends were trimmed by 5 bases and 0 bases, with 14 bases remaining between them. This CDR3 region has 15 residues. CDR3 coding DNA: TGTGCCATCAGTCAGGGGGGCCCGTACTCCTACGAGCAGTACTTC. Residues: CAISQGGPYSYEQYF.

The gene calls are TRBV7-2 and TRBJ2-1; 9 bases map to TRBD2. The germline gives CDR1 SGHTA, CDR2 FQGNSA. J gave up 4 bases and V 10 bases, and 5 bases lay outside the gene matches. This CDR3 region has 13 residues. The CDR3 DNA is TGTGCCACAGCTAGCGGGACATACAATGAGCAGTTCTTC. Translated, it gives CATASGTYNEQFF.

This clonotype was counted between two and nine times. This CDR3 reads CASSFSIGQPQHF. The CDR3 coding sequence is TGTGCCAGCAGCTTCTCTATCGGCCAGCCCCAGCATTTT. The chain joins TRBV7-2 to TRBJ1-5; no definite D call. The V gene lost 3 bases and the J gene lost 7 bases, with 10 bases spanning the gap. Germline V gene sequence: CDR1 SGHTA, CDR2 FQGNSA. This CDR3 has 13 residues.

The chain recombines TRBV5-6 with TRBJ2-7, with unresolved D. With 4 bases removed from V and 3 bases from J, the gap between germline ends came to 11 bases. CDR1 SGHDT and CDR2 YYEEEE come from the germline V gene. This CDR3 spans 13 amino acids. The DNA for the CDR3 is TGTGCCAGCAGCCCATCGATCGACTACGAGCAGTACTTC. Residues: CASSPSIDYEQYF. Full variable domain (rest looked up from reference TRBV5-6 and TRBJ2-7): DAGVTQSPTHLIKTRGQQVTLRCSPKSGHDTVSWYQQALGQGPQFIFQYYEEEERQRGNFPDRFSGHQFPNYSSELNVNALLLGDSALYLCASSPSIDYEQYFGPGTRLTVT.